The source of this T cell receptor (beta chain) is a study of blood T cell repertoires in COVID-19. Germline CDR1 and CDR2: MNHEY and SVGEGT. J gave up 5 bases and V 4 bases, and 6 bases lay outside the gene matches. The CDR3 is made up of 14 amino acids. TCRdb keeps only in-frame clones here, not all; method: immunoSEQ multiplex PCR. The table has roughly 77,000 clones, roughly 90% seen once. The chain joins TRBV6-2 or TRBV6-3 to TRBJ1-1, with 8 nucleotides matching TRBD1. The clonotype was recovered from a middle-aged man with active COVID-19. Sequencing was done on a sample of peripheral blood. The CDR3 is CASSSRGRVTEAFF. In DNA, the CDR3 is TGTGCCAGCAGTTCCAGGGGGCGAGTAACTGAAGCTTTCTTT.